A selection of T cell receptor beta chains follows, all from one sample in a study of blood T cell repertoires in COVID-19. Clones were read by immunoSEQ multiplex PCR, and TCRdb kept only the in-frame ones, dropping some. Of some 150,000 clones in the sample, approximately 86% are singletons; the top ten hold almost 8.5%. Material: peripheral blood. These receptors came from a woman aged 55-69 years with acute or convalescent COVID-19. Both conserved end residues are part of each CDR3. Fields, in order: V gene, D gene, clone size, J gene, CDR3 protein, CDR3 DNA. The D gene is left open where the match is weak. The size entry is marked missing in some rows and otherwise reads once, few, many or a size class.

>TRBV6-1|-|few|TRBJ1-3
CASSVGLGVGGNTIYF
TGTGCCAGCAGTGTCGGTTTAGGGGTAGGAGGAAACACCATATATTTT
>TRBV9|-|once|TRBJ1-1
CASSVGRKNTEAFF
TGTGCCAGCAGCGTAGGCAGGAAGAACACTGAAGCTTTCTTT
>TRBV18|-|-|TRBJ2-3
CASSPPGGTDTQYF
TGTGCCAGCTCACCTCCTGGCGGGACAGATACGCAGTATTTT
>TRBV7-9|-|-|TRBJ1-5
CASSLAGRDQPQHF
TGTGCCAGCAGCTTAGCCGGCAGGGATCAGCCCCAGCATTTT
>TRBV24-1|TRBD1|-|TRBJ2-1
CATSGGQGYNEQFF
TGTGCCACCAGTGGGGGACAGGGCTACAATGAGCAGTTCTTC
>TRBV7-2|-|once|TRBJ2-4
CASSPHFNRGLNIQYF
TGTGCCAGCAGCCCCCACTTTAACCGGGGACTAAACATTCAGTACTTC
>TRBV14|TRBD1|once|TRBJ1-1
CASSPHLTGVDTEAFF
TGTGCCAGCAGCCCGCACCTGACAGGGGTCGACACTGAAGCTTTCTTT
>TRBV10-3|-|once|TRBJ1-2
CAISESMRDGYTF
TGTGCCATCAGTGAGTCGATGCGGGATGGCTACACCTTC
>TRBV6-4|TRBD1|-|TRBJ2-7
CASSPTTGSYEQYF
TGTGCCAGCAGTCCCACGACAGGGTCCTACGAGCAGTACTTC
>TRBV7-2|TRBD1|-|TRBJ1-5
CASSPQTGTQSQPQHF
TGTGCCAGCAGCCCTCAGACAGGGACACAAAGTCAGCCCCAGCATTTT
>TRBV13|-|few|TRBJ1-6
CASSILRGAGNSPLHF
TGTGCCAGCAGCATCTTGCGGGGGGCCGGTAATTCACCCCTCCACTTT
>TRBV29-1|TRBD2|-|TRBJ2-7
CSVAAGGPYEQYF
TGCAGCGTTGCTGCGGGGGGTCCCTACGAGCAGTACTTC
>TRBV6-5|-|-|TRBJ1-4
CASSRLSSGAEKLFF
TGTGCCAGCAGTCGCCTCTCTTCGGGAGCTGAAAAACTGTTTTTT
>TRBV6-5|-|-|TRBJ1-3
CASSRPSRAGNTIYF
TGTGCCAGCAGTCGTCCGTCCAGGGCCGGAAACACCATATATTTT
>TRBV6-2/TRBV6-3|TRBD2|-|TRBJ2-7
CASSQLAGPYEQYF
TGTGCCAGCAGTCAACTAGCGGGTCCCTACGAGCAGTACTTC
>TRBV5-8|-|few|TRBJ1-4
CASSLLGSGGKLFF
TGTGCCAGCAGCTTGTTAGGGTCCGGGGGGAAACTGTTTTTT
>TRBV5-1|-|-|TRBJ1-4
CASSLAAHSTNEKLFF
TGCGCCAGCAGCTTGGCCGCGCATTCGACTAATGAAAAACTGTTTTTT
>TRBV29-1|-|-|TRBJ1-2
CSARQSIYGYTF
TGCAGCGCCCGTCAGTCCATTTATGGCTACACCTTC
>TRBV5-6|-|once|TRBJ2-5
CASRAGWRETQYF
TGTGCCAGCAGAGCGGGCTGGCGTGAGACCCAGTACTTC
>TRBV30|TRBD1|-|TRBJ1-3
CAWSRQGSGNTIYF
TGTGCCTGGAGTCGACAGGGATCTGGAAACACCATATATTTT
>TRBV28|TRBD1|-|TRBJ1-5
CASSLGQGAGNQPQHF
TGTGCCAGCAGCCTCGGACAGGGGGCTGGGAATCAGCCCCAGCATTTT
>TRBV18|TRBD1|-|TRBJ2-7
CASSPSGQVYHEQYF
TGTGCCAGCTCACCATCGGGACAGGTTTATCACGAGCAGTACTTC
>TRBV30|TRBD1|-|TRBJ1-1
CAWSPDRVTEAFF
TGTGCCTGGAGTCCCGACAGGGTCACTGAAGCTTTCTTT
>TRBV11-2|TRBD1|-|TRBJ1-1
CASSSGQFTNTEAFF
TGTGCCAGCAGCTCGGGACAGTTCACGAACACTGAAGCTTTCTTT
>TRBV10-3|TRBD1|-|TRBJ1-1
CAISDSRTGLNTEAFF
TGTGCCATCAGTGATTCCCGGACAGGGTTGAACACTGAAGCTTTCTTT
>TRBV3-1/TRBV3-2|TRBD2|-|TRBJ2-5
CASSLWASGGEETQYF
TGTGCCAGCAGCCTCTGGGCTAGCGGGGGGGAAGAGACCCAGTACTTC
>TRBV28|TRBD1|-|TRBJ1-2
CASSLPGQGAAYGYTF
TGTGCCAGCAGTTTACCGGGACAGGGGGCAGCCTACGGCTACACCTTC
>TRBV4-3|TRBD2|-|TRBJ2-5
CASSQDLLGLEGETQYF
TGCGCCAGCAGCCAAGATCTCCTGGGACTAGAAGGCGAGACCCAGTACTTC
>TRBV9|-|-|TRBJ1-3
CASSVAGQGLSGNTIYF
TGTGCCAGCAGCGTAGCTGGCCAGGGACTCAGTGGAAACACCATATATTTT
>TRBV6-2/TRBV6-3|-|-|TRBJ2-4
CASSYASQWSKNIQYF
TGTGCCAGCAGTTACGCCTCTCAGTGGAGCAAAAACATTCAGTACTTC
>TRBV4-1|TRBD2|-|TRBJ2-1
CASSFRLSGGPYNEQFF
TGCGCCAGCAGCTTCCGCTTGAGCGGGGGACCCTACAATGAGCAGTTCTTC
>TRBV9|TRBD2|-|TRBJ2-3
CASSVGTSGGRTDTQYF
TGTGCCAGCAGCGTAGGGACTAGCGGGGGGAGGACAGATACGCAGTATTTT
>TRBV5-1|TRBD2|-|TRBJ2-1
CASSTTSGGFEQFF
TGCGCCAGCAGCACGACTAGCGGGGGATTTGAGCAGTTCTTC
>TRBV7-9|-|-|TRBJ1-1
CASSSDPGQIIMNTEAFF
TGTGCCAGCAGCTCAGATCCGGGACAAATTATTATGAACACTGAAGCTTTCTTT
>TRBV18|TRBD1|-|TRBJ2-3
CASSPQGATSTDTQYF
TGTGCCAGCTCACCGCAGGGGGCAACGAGCACAGATACGCAGTATTTT
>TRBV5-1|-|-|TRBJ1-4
CASSLDWGRVKLFF
TGCGCCAGCAGCTTGGATTGGGGGCGCGTAAAACTGTTTTTT
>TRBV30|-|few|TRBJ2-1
CAWRKLEGSYNEQFF
TGTGCCTGGAGAAAACTAGAGGGTTCCTACAATGAGCAGTTCTTC
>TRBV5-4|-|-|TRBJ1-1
CASSLVGGDTEAFF
TGTGCCAGCAGCTTGGTGGGAGGGGACACTGAAGCTTTCTTT
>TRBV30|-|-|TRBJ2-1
CAWSVIGDNEQFF
TGTGCCTGGAGTGTAATAGGAGACAATGAGCAGTTCTTC
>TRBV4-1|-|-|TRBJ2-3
CASTGLSTDTQYF
TGCGCCAGCACCGGACTATCCACAGATACGCAGTATTTT
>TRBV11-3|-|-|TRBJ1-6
CASSSTGPFNSPLHF
TGTGCCAGCAGCTCCACCGGTCCTTTTAATTCACCCCTCCACTTT